The clone carrying this TCR beta chain was found many times. Profiled with immunoSEQ multiplex PCR; TCRdb holds only in-frame clones, not every one. In the table there are about 91,000 clones, roughly 86% of which are singletons. The sample is drawn from a study of OX40 agonist ivuxolimab in advanced cancers. Study information: Males comprised over 80% of the group, whose mean age was approximately 60 years (range roughly 20 to 85).

The input for sequencing was CD4+ or CD8+ T cells sorted from blood, taken in a trial of the OX40 agonist ivuxolimab. The sequence derives from an adult with an advanced solid tumor such as melanoma, head and neck, liver or kidney cancer.

The CDR3 DNA sequence: TGCAGCGCCGGGACTAGCGGGGACGGGGAGCTGTTTTTT. As protein: CSAGTSGDGELFF. The genes are TRBV29-1 and TRBJ2-2; 13 bases are shared with TRBD2. The germline V gene encodes CDR1 SQVTM and CDR2 ANQGSEA. V shed 7 bases and J 7 bases; nucleotides not matched to a gene: 3. The CDR3 sequence is 13 residues long.